This TCR beta chain appears in the sequencing data of a study of T cell changes during pregnancy in multiple sclerosis. Only in-frame clones appear in the TCRdb table, and some are missing; sequencing was by immunoSEQ multiplex PCR. The repertoire consists of 75,000 to 100,000 clones, with about 92% occurring once and the leading ten covering 2% to 2.5%. V lost 6 bases to trimming and J lost 5 bases, with 10 bases between them. This CDR3 has 12 residues. The germline gives CDR1 ENHRY, CDR2 SYGVKD. The sequence derives from a female donor with multiple sclerosis, enrolled in a pregnancy study. Here the sequenced sample was peripheral blood, taken after pregnancy. The V and J genes are TRBV10-3 and TRBJ1-2; D is ambiguous. The CDR3 sequence: CAISTEAYGYTF. DNA of the CDR3: TGTGCCATCAGCACGGAGGCTTATGGCTACACCTTC.